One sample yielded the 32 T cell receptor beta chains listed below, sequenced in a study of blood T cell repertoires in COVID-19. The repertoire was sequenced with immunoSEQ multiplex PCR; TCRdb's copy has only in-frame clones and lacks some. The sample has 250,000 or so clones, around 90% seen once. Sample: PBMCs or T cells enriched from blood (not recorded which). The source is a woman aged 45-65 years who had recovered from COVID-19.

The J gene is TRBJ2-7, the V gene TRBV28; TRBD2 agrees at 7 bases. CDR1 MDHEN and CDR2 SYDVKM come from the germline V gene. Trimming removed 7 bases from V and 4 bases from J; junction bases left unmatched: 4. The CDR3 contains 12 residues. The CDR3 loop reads CASKRGAYEQYF. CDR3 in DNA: TGTGCCAGCAAGCGGGGTGCTTACGAGCAGTACTTC.

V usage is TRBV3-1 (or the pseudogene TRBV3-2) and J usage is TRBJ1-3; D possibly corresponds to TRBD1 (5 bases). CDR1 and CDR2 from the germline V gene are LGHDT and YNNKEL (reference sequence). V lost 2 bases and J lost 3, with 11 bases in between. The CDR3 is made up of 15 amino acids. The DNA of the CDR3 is TGTGCCAGCAGCCAATTGTTCAGGGTTGGAAACACCATATATTTT. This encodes CASSQLFRVGNTIYF.

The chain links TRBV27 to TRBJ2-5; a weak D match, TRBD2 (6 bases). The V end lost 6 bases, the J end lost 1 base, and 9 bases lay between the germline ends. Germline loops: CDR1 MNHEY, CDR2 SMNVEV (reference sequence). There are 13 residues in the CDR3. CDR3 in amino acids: CASRPGGQETQYF. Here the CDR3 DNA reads TGTGCCAGCAGGCCCGGGGGCCAAGAGACCCAGTACTTC.

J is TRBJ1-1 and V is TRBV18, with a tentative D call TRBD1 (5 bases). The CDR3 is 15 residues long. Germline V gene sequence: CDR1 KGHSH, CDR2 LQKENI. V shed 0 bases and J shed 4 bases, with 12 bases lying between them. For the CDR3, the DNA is TGTGCCAGCTCACCACCAGGGGCCTATGGCACTGAAGCTTTCTTT. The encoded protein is CASSPPGAYGTEAFF.

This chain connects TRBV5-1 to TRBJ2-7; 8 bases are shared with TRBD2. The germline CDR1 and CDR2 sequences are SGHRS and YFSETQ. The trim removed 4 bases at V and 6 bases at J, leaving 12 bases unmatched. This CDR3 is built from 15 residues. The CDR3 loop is CASSPGGGLGGEQYF. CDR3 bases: TGCGCCAGCAGCCCCGGGGGGGGGCTGGGGGGCGAGCAGTACTTC.

In nucleotides, the CDR3 is TGTGCCAGCAGTTCGGGACAGGGGGCGTCTATCCACTTT. Translation gives CASSSGQGASIHF. V gene TRBV27 combines with J gene TRBJ1-6, with 12 positions matching TRBD1. J gave up 17 bases and V 4 bases, and 6 bases lay outside the gene matches. This CDR3 comprises 13 residues. CDR1 is MNHEY, CDR2 SMNVEV, per germline (reference sequence).

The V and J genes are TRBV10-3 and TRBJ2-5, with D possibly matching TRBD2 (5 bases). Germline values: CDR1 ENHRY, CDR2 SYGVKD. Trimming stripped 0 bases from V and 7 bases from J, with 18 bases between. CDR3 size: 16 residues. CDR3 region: CAISESGSSSLVTQYF. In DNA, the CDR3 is TGTGCCATCAGTGAGTCTGGGTCTAGCTCTCTTGTGACCCAGTACTTC.

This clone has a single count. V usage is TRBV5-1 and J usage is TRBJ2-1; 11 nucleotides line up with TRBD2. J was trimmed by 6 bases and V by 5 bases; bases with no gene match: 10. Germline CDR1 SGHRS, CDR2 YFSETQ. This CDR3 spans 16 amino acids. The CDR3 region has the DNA TGCGCCAGCAGTTTAACACTAGCGGGAGTAGGCAATGAGCAGTTCTTC. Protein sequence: CASSLTLAGVGNEQFF. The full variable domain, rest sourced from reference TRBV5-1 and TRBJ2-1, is KAGVTQTPRYLIKTRGQQVTLSCSPISGHRSVSWYQQTPGQGLQFLFEYFSETQRNKGNFPGRFSGRQFSNSRSEMNVSTLELGDSALYLCASSLTLAGVGNEQFFGPGTRLTVL.

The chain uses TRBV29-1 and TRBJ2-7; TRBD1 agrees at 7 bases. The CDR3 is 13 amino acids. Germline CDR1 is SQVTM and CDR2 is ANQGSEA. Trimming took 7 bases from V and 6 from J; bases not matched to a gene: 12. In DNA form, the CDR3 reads TGCAGCGCTAGGACAGGTGGGGCGGGCGAGCAGTACTTC. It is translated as CSARTGGAGEQYF.

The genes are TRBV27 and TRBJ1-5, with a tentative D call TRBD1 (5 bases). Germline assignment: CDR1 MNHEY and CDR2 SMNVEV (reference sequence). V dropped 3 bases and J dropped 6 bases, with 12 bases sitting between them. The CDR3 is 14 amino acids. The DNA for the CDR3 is TGTGCCAGCAGTTTGCTCGGGGGTGGTCAGCCCCAGCATTTT. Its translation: CASSLLGGGQPQHF.

The CDR3 loop reads CASSKDRGIHGYTF. CDR3 sequence (DNA): TGTGCCAGCAGTAAGGACAGGGGGATCCATGGCTACACCTTC. This chain connects TRBV28 to TRBJ1-2, with 10 bases matching TRBD1. The CDR3 has 14 amino acids. Germline assignment: CDR1 MDHEN and CDR2 SYDVKM. J lost 6 bases, V lost 5 bases, and 6 bases had no gene match.

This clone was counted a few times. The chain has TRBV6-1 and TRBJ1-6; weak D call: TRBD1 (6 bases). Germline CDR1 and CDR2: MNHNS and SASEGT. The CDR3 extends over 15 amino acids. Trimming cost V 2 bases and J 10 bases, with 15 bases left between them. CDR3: CASSERGAIYSPLHF. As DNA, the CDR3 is TGTGCCAGCAGTGAACGGGGGGCGATATACTCACCCCTCCACTTT.

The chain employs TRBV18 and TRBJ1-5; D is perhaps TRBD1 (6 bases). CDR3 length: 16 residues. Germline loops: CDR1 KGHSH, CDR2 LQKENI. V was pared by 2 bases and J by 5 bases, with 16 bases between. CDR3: CASSPGGRTAYQPQHF. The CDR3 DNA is TGTGCCAGCTCACCAGGGGGCAGGACCGCGTATCAGCCCCAGCATTTT. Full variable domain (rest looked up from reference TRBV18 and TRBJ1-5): NAGVMQNPRHLVRRRGQEARLRCSPMKGHSHVYWYRQLPEEGLKFMVYLQKENIIDESGMPKERFSAEFPKEGPSILRIQQVVRGDSAAYFCASSPGGRTAYQPQHFGDGTRLSIL.

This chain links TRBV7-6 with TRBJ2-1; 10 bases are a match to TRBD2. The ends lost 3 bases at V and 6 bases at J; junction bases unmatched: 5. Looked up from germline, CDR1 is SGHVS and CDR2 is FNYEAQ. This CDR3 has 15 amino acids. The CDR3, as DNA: TGTGCCAGCAGCTTCACTAGCGGGATGGGCAATGAGCAGTTCTTC. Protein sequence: CASSFTSGMGNEQFF. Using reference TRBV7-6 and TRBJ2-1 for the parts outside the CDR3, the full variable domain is GAGVSQSPRYKVTKRGQDVALRCDPISGHVSLYWYRQALGQGPEFLTYFNYEAQQDKSGLPNDRFSAERPEGSISTLTIQRTEQRDSAMYRCASSFTSGMGNEQFFGPGTRLTVL.

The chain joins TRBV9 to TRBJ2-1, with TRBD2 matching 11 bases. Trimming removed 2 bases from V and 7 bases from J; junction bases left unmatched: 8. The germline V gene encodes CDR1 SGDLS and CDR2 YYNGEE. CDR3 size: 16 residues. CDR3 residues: CASSVLLAGGLNEQFF. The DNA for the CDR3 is TGTGCCAGCAGCGTCCTCCTAGCGGGAGGTTTGAATGAGCAGTTCTTC.

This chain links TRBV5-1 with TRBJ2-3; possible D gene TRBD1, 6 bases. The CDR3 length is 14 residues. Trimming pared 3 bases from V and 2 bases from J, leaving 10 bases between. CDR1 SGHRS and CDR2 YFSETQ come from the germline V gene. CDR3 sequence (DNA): TGCGCCAGCAGCTCAAGGGACATCACAGATACGCAGTATTTT. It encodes CASSSRDITDTQYF.

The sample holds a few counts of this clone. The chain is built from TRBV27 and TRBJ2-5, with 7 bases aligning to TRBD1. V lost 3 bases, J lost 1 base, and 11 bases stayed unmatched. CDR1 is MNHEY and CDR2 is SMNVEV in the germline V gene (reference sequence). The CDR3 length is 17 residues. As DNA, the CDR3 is TGTGCCAGCAGTTTTTTCCCCCCCAGGACAGGCCAAGAGACCCAGTACTTC. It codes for CASSFFPPRTGQETQYF.

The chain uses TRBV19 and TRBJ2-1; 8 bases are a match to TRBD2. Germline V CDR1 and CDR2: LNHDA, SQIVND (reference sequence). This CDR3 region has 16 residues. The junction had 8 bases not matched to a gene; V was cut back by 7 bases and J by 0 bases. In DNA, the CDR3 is TGTGCCAGTACCCCCGGCGGGAGGAGCTCCTACAATGAGCAGTTCTTC. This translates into CASTPGGRSSYNEQFF.

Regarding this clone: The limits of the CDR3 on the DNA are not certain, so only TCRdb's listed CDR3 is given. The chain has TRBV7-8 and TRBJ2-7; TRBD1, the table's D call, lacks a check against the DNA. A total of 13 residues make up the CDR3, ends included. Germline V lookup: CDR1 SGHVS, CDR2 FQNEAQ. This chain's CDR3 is CASSFASGTGEYF.

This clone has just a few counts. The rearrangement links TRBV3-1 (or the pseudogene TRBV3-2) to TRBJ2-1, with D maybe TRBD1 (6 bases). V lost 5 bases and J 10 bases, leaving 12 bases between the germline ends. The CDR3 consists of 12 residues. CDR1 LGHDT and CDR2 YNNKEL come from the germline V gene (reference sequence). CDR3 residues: CASSNPDREQFF. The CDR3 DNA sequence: TGTGCCAGCAGCAACCCCGACAGGGAGCAGTTCTTC.

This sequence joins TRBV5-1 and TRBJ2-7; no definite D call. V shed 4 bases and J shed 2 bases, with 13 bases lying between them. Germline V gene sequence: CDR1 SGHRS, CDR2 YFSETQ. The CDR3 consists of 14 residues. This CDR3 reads CASSAPSRTYEQYF. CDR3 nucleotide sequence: TGCGCCAGCAGCGCCCCCTCGAGGACCTACGAGCAGTACTTC.

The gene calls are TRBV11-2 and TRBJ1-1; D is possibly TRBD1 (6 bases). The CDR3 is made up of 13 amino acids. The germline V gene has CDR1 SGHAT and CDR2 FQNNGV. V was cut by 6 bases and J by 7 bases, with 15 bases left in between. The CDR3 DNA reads TGTGCCAGCAGTCGAACGACAGGCCTTGAAGCTTTCTTT. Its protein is CASSRTTGLEAFF. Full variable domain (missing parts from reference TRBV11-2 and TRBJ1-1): EAGVAQSPRYKIIEKRQSVAFWCNPISGHATLYWYQQILGQGPKLLIQFQNNGVVDDSQLPKDRFSAERLKGVDSTLKIQPAKLEDSAVYLCASSRTTGLEAFFGQGTRLTVV.

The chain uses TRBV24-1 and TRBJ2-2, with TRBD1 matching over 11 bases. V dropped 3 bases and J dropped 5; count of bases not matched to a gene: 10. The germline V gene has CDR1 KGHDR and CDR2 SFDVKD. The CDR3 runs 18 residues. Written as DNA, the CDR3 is TGTGCCACCAGTGATACCGGGAGGGACAGGGGGTTTACCGGGGAGCTGTTTTTT. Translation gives CATSDTGRDRGFTGELFF.

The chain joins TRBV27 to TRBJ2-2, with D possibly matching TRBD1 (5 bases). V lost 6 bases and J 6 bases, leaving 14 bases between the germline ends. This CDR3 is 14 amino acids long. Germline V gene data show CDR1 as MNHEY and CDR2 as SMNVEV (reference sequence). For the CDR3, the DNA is TGTGCCAGCAGCCCACAGTCCAGGGCCGGGGAGCTGTTTTTT. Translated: CASSPQSRAGELFF.

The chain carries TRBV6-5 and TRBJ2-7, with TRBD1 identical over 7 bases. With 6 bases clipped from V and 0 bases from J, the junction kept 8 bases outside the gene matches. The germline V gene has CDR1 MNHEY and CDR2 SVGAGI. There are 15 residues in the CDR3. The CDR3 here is CASSPGQVYSYEQYF. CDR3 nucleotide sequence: TGTGCCAGCAGCCCCGGACAGGTCTACTCCTACGAGCAGTACTTC.

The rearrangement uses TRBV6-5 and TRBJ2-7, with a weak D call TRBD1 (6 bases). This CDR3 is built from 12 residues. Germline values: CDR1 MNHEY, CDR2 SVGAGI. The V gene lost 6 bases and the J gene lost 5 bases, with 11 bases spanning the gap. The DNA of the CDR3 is TGTGCCAGCAGCGACAGGATACACGAGCAGTACTTC. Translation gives CASSDRIHEQYF.

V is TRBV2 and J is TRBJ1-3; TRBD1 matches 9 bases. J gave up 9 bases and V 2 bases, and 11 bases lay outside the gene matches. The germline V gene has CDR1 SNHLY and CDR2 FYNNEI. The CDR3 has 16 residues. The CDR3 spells CASSEFRDRALSTIYF. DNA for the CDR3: TGTGCCAGCAGTGAATTTCGGGACAGGGCATTGTCCACCATATATTTT.

For the CDR3, the DNA is TGCGCCAGCAGCTCAGGGGGGACTAATGAAAAACTGTTTTTT. It translates to CASSSGGTNEKLFF. The chain recombines TRBV5-1 with TRBJ1-4; TRBD1 matches 7 bases. The CDR3 is 14 residues long. Germline loops: CDR1 SGHRS, CDR2 YFSETQ. Trimming removed 3 bases from V and 2 bases from J; junction bases left unmatched: 1.

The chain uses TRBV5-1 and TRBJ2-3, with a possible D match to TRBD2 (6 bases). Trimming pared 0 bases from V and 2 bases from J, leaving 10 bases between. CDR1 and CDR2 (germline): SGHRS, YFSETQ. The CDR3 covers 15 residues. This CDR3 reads CASSLGGLLTDTQYF. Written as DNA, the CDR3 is TGCGCCAGCAGCTTGGGAGGACTACTCACAGATACGCAGTATTTT.

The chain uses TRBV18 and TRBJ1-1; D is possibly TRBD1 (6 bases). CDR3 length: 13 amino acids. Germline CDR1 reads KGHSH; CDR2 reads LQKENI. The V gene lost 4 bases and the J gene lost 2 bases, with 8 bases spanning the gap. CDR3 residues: CASSQGVNTEAFF. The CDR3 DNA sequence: TGTGCCAGCTCACAGGGGGTTAACACTGAAGCTTTCTTT.

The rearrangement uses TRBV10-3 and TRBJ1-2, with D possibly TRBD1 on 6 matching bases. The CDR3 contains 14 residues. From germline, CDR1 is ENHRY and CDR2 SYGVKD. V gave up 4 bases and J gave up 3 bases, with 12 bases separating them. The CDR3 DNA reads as TGTGCCATCAGTGCTAGGACAGAGGACTATGGCTACACCTTC. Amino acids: CAISARTEDYGYTF.

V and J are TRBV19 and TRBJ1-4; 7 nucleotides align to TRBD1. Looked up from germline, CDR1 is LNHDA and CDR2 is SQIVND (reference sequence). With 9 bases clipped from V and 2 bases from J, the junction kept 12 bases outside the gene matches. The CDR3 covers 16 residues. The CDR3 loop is CASQTGLTSTNEKLFF. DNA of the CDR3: TGTGCCAGCCAGACAGGGCTAACTTCGACTAATGAAAAACTGTTTTTT.